This T cell receptor (beta chain) is from a study of blood T cell repertoires in COVID-19. Study in general: The analysed material was cDNA or gDNA that came from T cells, B-cell-depleted T cells, or PBMCs.

Assay: immunoSEQ multiplex PCR; the TCRdb copy retains only in-frame clones and omits some. The profile covers around 300,000 clones, with 80% to 90% appearing a single time and approximately 10% taken by the ten largest. After removal of 6 bases from V and 9 bases from J, the junction contained 9 bases not matched to a gene. The CDR3 is 14 residues long. The germline V gene has CDR1 SGHTA and CDR2 FQGNSA. The rearrangement joins TRBV7-2 to TRBJ2-1; 9 bases agree with TRBD1. Sequenced material: peripheral blood. This TCR came from a woman between 65 and 79 years old with acute or convalescent COVID-19. The CDR3 bases are TGTGCCAGCAGTAGTGGACAGGGGTTAGGTGAGCAGTTCTTC. It is translated as CASSSGQGLGEQFF.